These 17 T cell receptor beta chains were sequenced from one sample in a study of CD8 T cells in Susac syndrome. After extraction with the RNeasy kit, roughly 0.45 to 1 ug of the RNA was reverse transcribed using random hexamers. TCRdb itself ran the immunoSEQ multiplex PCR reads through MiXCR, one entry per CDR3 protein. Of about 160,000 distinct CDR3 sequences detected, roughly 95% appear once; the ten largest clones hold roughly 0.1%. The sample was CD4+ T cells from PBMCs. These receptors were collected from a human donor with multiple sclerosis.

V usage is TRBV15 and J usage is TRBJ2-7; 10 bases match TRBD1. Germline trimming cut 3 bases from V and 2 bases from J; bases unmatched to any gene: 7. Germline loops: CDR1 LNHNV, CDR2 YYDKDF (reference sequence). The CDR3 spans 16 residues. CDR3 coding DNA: TGTGCCACCAGCAGGAGGGACAGGGGAGACACCTACGAGCAGTACTTC. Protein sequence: CATSRRDRGDTYEQYF.

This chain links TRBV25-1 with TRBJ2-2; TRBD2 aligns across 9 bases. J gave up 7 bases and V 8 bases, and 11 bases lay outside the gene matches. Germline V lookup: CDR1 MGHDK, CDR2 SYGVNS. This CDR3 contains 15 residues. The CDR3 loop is CASHSAGGLGGELFF. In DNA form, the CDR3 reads TGTGCCAGCCATTCAGCGGGAGGCCTCGGCGGGGAGCTGTTTTTT.

The CDR3 region has the DNA TGTGCCAGCAGTTTGCTAGCGGGGGACTATGGCTACACCTTC. Translation: CASSLLAGDYGYTF. This chain links TRBV28 with TRBJ1-2, with a weak D call TRBD1 (5 bases). Germline V gene lookup returns CDR1 MDHEN and CDR2 SYDVKM. This CDR3 has 14 amino acids. V was cut by 3 bases and J by 3 bases, with 11 bases left in between.

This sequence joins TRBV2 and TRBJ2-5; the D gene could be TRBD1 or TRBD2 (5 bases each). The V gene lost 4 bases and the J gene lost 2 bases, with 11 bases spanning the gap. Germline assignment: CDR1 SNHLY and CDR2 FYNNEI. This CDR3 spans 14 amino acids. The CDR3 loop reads CASSAGRGQETQYF. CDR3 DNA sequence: TGTGCCAGCAGTGCGGGACGGGGACAAGAGACCCAGTACTTC.

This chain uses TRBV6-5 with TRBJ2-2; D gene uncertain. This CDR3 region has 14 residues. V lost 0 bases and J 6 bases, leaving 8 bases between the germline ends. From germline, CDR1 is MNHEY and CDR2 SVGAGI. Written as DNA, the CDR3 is TGTGCCAGCAGTTACTCGGCTGCGTCCGGGGAGCTGTTTTTT. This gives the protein CASSYSAASGELFF.

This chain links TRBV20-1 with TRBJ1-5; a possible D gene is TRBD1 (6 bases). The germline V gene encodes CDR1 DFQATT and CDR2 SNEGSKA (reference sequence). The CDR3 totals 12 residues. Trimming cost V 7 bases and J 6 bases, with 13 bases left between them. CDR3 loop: CSVPGGLQPQHF. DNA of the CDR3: TGCAGTGTTCCGGGGGGGCTTCAGCCCCAGCATTTT.

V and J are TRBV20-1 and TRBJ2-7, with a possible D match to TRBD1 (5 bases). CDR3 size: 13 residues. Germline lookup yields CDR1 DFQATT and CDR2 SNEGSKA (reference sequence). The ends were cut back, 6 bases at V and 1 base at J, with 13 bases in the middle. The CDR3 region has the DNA TGCAGTGCCATCCCAGGGTATTCCTACGAGCAGTACTTC. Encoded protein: CSAIPGYSYEQYF.

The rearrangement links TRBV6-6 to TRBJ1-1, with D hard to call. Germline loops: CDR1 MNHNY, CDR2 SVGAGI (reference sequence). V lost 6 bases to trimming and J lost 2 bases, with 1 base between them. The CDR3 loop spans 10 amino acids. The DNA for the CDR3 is TGTGCCAGCAGCAACACTGAAGCTTTCTTT. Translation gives CASSNTEAFF.

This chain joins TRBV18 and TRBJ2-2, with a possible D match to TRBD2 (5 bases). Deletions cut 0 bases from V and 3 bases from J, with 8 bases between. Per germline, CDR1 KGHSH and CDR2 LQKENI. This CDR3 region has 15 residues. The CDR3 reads CASSPPTRDTGELFF. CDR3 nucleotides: TGTGCCAGCTCACCACCGACGCGGGACACCGGGGAGCTGTTTTTT.

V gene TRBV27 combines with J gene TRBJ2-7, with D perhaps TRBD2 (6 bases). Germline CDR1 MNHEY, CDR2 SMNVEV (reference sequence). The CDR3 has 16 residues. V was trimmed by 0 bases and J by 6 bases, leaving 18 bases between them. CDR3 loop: CASSLSWDSGPSEQYF. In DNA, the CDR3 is TGTGCCAGCAGTTTATCGTGGGACTCAGGTCCATCCGAGCAGTACTTC.

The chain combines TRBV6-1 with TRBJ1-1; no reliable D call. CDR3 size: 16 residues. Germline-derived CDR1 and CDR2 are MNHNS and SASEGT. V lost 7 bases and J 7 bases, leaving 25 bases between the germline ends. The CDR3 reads CASMNPVAGDPLEAFF. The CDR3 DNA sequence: TGTGCCAGCATGAATCCGGTTGCCGGGGATCCCCTTGAAGCTTTCTTT.

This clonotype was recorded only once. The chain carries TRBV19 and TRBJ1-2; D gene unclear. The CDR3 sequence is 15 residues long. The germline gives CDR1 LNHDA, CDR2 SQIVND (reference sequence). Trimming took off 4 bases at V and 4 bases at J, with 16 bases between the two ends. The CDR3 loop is CASSRAAESIYGYTF. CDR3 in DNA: TGTGCCAGTAGTAGGGCCGCGGAATCCATCTATGGCTACACCTTC. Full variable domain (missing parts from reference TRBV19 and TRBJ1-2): DGGITQSPKYLFRKEGQNVTLSCEQNLNHDAMYWYRQDPGQGLRLIYYSQIVNDFQKGDIAEGYSVSREKKESFPLTVTSAQKNPTAFYLCASSRAAESIYGYTFGSGTRLTVV.

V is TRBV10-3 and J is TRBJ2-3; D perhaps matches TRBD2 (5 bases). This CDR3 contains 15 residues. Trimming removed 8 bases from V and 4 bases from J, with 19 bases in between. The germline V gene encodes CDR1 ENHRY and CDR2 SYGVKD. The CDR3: CAIANQEEAPDTQYF. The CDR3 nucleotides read TGTGCCATCGCCAACCAGGAGGAGGCCCCAGATACGCAGTATTTT.

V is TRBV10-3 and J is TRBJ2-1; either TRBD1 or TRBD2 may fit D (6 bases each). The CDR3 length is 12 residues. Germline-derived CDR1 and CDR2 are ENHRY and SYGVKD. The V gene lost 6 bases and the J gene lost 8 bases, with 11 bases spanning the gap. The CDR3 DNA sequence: TGTGCCATCAGCTACAGGGAGGATGAGCAGTTCTTC. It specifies CAISYREDEQFF.

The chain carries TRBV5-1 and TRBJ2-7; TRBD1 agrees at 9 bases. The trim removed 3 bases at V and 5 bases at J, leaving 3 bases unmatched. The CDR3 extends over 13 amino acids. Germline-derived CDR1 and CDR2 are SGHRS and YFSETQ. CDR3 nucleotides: TGCGCCAGCAGCTGGGACAGGGACAACGAGCAGTACTTC. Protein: CASSWDRDNEQYF. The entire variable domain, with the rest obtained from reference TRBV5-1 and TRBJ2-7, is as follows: KAGVTQTPRYLIKTRGQQVTLSCSPISGHRSVSWYQQTPGQGLQFLFEYFSETQRNKGNFPGRFSGRQFSNSRSEMNVSTLELGDSALYLCASSWDRDNEQYFGPGTRLTVT.

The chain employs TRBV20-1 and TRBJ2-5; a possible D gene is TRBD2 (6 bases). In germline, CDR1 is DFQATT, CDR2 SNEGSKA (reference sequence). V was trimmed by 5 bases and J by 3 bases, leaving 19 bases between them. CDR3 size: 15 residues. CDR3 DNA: TGCAGTGCTGGTAGCTCAGGAGGGGAGAAAGAGACCCAGTACTTC. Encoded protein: CSAGSSGGEKETQYF.

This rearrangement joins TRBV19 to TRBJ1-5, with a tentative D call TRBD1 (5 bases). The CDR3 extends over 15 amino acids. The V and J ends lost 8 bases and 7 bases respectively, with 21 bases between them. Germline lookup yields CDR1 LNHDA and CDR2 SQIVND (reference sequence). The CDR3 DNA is TGTGCCAGTCGGGCAGGGAATCAATATGGACAGCCCCAGCATTTT. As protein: CASRAGNQYGQPQHF.